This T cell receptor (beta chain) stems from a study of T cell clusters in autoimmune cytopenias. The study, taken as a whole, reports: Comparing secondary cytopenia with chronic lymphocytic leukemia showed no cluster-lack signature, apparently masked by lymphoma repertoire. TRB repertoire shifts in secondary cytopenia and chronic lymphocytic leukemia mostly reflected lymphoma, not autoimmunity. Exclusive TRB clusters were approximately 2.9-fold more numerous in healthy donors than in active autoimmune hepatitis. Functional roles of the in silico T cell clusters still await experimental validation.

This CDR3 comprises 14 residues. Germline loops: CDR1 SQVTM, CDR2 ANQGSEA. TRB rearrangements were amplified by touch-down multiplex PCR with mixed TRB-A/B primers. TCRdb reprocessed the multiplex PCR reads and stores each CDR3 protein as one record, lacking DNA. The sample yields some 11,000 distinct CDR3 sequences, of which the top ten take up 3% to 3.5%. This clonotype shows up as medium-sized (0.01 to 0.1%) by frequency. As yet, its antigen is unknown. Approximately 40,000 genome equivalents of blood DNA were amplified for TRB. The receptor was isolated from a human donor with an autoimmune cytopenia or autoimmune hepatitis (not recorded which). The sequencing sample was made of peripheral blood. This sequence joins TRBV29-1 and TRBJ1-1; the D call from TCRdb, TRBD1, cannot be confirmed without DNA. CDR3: CSSKGAGGETEAFF.